This T cell receptor beta chain came from a study of blood T cell repertoires in COVID-19. Study-level information: From T cells, B-cell-depleted T cells, or PBMCs came the material, which was cDNA or gDNA.

CDR3 length: 16 residues. The germline V gene has CDR1 SGHTA and CDR2 FQGTGA. The J segment lost 5 bases and the V segment lost 5 bases, leaving 12 bases of the junction unmatched. This clone was counted a few times. Living in about two dozen US areas, the participants were between 18 and 89 years of age. Recovered status in Cohort 3 required two negative PCRs, clearance, or symptom resolution. Source study methods: Amplification from reference gene primers served as the basis for estimated nucleated cell counts. Generated by immunoSEQ multiplex PCR, the TCRdb table keeps only in-frame clones and is missing some. V, J and clone size are those of that table, while D and trimming were read from the DNA. The data show 110,000 to 150,000 clones, roughly 89% seen once.

This sequence was found in a man aged 50 to 59 who had recovered from COVID-19. The J gene is TRBJ2-1, the V gene TRBV7-3; 7 nucleotides match TRBD2. The sample was PBMCs or T cells enriched from blood (not recorded which). The CDR3 region has the DNA TGTGCCAGCAGCCTATTGTTGGGGGAGGGGAACAATGAGCAGTTCTTC. Residues: CASSLLLGEGNNEQFF.